This T cell receptor (beta chain) was sequenced in a study of Graves' ophthalmopathy and Graves' hyperthyroidism. Study-level points and caveats: Clonotypes were expanded in thyroid at above 0.001 frequency, and most also appeared in blood.

Orbital computed tomography, together with clinical symptoms, serum thyroxine, TRAb and thyroid ultrasound, was used for diagnosis. Amplified material comprised TCR beta CDR3 regions derived from RNA transcripts. RT-PCR in the first round used HTBI primers; a second-round multiplex PCR followed. TCRdb analysed the multiplex PCR reads with MiXCR anew, one entry per CDR3 protein. The table includes approximately 500,000 distinct CDR3 sequences, roughly an eighth detected once. CDR3 length: 12 amino acids. Trimming removed 3 bases at V and 11 bases at J, with 8 bases between. This clonotype occurred many times. What it recognizes is unknown.

V gene TRBV12-3 or TRBV12-4 combines with J gene TRBJ1-6, with D unclear. Sequenced: blood. The receptor was isolated from a woman aged 30 to 39 with Graves' ophthalmopathy. The CDR3 region is CASSLRDTPLHF. In DNA form, the CDR3 reads TGTGCCAGCAGTTTGCGGGATACACCCCTCCACTTT.